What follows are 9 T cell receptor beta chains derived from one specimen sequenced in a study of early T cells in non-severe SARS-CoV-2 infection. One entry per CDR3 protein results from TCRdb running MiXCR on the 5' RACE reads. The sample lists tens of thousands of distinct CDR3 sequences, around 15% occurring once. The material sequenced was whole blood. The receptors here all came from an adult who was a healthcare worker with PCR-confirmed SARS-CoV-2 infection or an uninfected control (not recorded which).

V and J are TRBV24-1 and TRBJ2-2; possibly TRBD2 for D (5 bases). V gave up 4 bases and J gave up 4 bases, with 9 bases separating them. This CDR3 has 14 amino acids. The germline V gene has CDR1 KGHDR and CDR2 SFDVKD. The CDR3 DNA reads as TGTGCCACCAGTGACGGACTCCCCACCGGGGAGCTGTTTTTT. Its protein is CATSDGLPTGELFF.

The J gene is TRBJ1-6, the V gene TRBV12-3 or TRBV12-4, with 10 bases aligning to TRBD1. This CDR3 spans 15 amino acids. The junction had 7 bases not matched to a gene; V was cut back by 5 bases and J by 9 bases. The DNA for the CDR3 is TGTGCCAGCAGTCCTTCGACAGGGGGCCTTTCACCCCTCCACTTT. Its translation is CASSPSTGGLSPLHF.

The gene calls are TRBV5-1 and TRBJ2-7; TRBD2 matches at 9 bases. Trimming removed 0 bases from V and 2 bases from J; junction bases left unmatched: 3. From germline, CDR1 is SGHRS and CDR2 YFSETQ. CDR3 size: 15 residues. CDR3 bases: TGCGCCAGCAGCTTGGCTAGCGGGGTCCCCTACGAGCAGTACTTC. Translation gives CASSLASGVPYEQYF.

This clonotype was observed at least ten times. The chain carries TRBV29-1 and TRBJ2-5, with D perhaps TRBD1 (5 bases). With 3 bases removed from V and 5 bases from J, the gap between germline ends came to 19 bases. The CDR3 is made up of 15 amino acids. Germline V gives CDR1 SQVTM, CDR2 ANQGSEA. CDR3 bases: TGCAGCGTTGACCCCCACTCCAGGGTGGGGGAGACCCAGTACTTC. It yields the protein CSVDPHSRVGETQYF.

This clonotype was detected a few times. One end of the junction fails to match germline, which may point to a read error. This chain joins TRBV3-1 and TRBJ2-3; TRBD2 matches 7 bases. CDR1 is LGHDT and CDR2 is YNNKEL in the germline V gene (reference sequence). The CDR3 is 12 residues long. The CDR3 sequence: CASSQASTSAVF. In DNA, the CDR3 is TGTGCCAGCAGCCAAGCCTCCACTAGCGCCGTCTTT.

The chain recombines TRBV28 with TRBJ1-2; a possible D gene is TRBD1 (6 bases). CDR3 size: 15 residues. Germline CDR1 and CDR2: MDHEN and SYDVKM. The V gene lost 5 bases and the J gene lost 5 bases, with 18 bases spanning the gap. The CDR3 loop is CASSPPGGERYGYTF. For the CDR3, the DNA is TGTGCCAGCAGTCCCCCGGGGGGCGAGAGGTATGGCTACACCTTC.

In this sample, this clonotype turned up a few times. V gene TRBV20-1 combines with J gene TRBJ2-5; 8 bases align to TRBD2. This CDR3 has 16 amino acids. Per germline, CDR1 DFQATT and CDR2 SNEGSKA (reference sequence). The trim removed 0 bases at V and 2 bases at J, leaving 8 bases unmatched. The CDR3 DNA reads TGCAGTGCTAGAGATGGGCGGGGGGCCCCACAAGAGACCCAGTACTTC. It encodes CSARDGRGAPQETQYF.

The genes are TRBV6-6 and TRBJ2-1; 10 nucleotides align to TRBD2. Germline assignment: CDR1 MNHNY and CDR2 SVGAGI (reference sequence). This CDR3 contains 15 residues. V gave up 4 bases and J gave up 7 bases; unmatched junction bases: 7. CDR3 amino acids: CASSLEREGRNEQFF. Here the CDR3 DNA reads TGTGCCAGCAGTTTGGAGCGGGAGGGCCGAAATGAGCAGTTCTTC.

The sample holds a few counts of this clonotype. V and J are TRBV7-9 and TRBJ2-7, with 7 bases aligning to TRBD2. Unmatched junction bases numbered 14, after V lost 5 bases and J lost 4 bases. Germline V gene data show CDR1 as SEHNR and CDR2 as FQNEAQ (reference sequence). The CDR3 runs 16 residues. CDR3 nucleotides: TGTGCCAGCAGCCTCCCGGATTCGGGAGGAGGATACGAGCAGTACTTC. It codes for CASSLPDSGGGYEQYF.